This T cell receptor (beta chain) appears in the sequencing data of a study of molecular identifiers for immune sequencing clone quantification. The CDR3 consists of 18 residues. Germline assignment: CDR1 SEHNR and CDR2 FQNEAQ (reference sequence). On this clonotype itself: Its antigen is unidentified. One junction end does not reproduce the germline sequence, and a read error may be involved.

Study results and limitations: Effector cells kept over 97% of their molecules in clones above 20 RNA copies, while naive cells kept under 1% there.

TCRdb passed the PCR reads through MiXCR, listing each CDR3 protein once. The table lists about 63,000 distinct CDR3 sequences, approximately 18% of them singletons, with over 1.1% in the top ten. The sequence derives from a human donor in good health. Some libraries in this study had Jurkat cell RNA spiked in. This chain links TRBV7-9 with TRBJ2-1; 15 bases agree with TRBD2. The sequenced sample consisted of naive CD8+ T cells from blood, with Jurkat cell RNA spiked in. Subset of the sample: FACS-sorted CD8+CD4-CCR7+CD45RA+ naive T cells. The CDR3 DNA reads as TGTGCCGGCAGCTTAGGGGGGACTAGCGGGAGGCCCGTTCCTGAGCAGTTCTTC. As protein: CAGSLGGTSGRPVPEQFF.